The 32 T cell receptor beta chains reported below all come from one sample, sequenced in a study of beta chain features in type 1 diabetes. General study findings and limits: Among all four CD4+ subsets, Type 1 diabetes patients had TCRB CDR3s that were moderately but significantly shorter.

Their specific antigens are unknown. Every isolated RNA sample was fully reverse transcribed, so sequencing captured expressed TCRB transcripts. This table comes from immunoSEQ multiplex PCR, and its TCRdb copy is limited to in-frame clones, with some not included. This table holds roughly 730,000 clones, 13% found once. The sample consisted of naive CD4+ T cells from blood. These receptors all stem from a man aged 18 to 30 with type 1 diabetes.

The table lists this clone with a few counts. The gene calls are TRBV29-1 and TRBJ2-6; no clear D. V was cut by 6 bases and J by 0 bases, with 12 bases left in between. The CDR3 loop spans 15 amino acids. CDR1 is SQVTM, CDR2 ANQGSEA, per germline. As DNA, the CDR3 is TGCAGCGTGTCCCCAGGTTCCTCTGGGGCCAACGTCCTGACTTTC. Translated: CSVSPGSSGANVLTF.

This rearrangement joins TRBV5-1 to TRBJ1-4; unclear D gene. Germline values: CDR1 SGHRS, CDR2 YFSETQ. The CDR3 runs to 15 residues. Trimming stripped 0 bases from V and 8 bases from J, with 14 bases between. CDR3 in DNA: TGCGCCAGCAGCTTGGCCGGGGAGGTTAGCGAAAAACTGTTTTTT. As protein: CASSLAGEVSEKLFF.

The sample holds a few counts of this clone. This chain joins TRBV13 and TRBJ2-6, with a weak D call TRBD2 (5 bases). V lost 5 bases, J lost 0 bases, and 8 bases lay in between. This CDR3 spans 15 amino acids. Germline lookup yields CDR1 PRHDT and CDR2 FYEKMQ (reference sequence). The chain's CDR3 is CASSPGSSGANVLTF. As DNA, the CDR3 is TGTGCCAGCAGCCCGGGGAGCTCTGGGGCCAACGTCCTGACTTTC.

The V gene is TRBV15, the J gene TRBJ1-2; D is unclear. Trimming removed 3 bases from V and 4 bases from J, with 3 bases in between. From germline, CDR1 is LNHNV and CDR2 YYDKDF (reference sequence). The CDR3 runs 11 residues. Here the CDR3 DNA reads TGTGCCACCAGCAGTAGCTATGGCTACACCTTC. Translating gives CATSSSYGYTF.

The genes are TRBV4-1 and TRBJ1-5; no definite D call. The V end lost 3 bases, the J end lost 1 base, and 16 bases lay between the germline ends. The CDR3 covers 17 residues. Germline CDR1 and CDR2: MGHRA and YSYEKL. CDR3 residues: CASSHGNRGHSNQPQHF. The CDR3 region has the DNA TGCGCCAGCAGCCATGGAAATCGAGGGCACAGCAATCAGCCCCAGCATTTT.

The rearrangement uses TRBV5-5 and TRBJ2-3, with TRBD2 as a possible D gene (5 bases). Deletions cut 0 bases from V and 4 bases from J, with 9 bases between. The CDR3 is 14 amino acids. Per the germline V gene, CDR1 is SGHKS and CDR2 is YYEKEE (reference sequence). The CDR3 DNA is TGTGCCAGCAGCTTGGGAGACGGGGCAGATACGCAGTATTTT. This sequence encodes CASSLGDGADTQYF.

This clone was counted only a few times. Other nucleotide sequences from this sample produce the same CDR3. The chain carries TRBV30 and TRBJ1-1; D is possibly TRBD1 (5 bases). V was clipped by 3 bases and J by 4 bases, with 12 bases between them. CDR1 is GTSNPN, CDR2 SVGIG, per germline (reference sequence). The CDR3 covers 13 residues. CDR3 in amino acids: CAWSGGTGTEAFF. CDR3 bases: TGTGCCTGGAGCGGAGGGACGGGCACTGAAGCTTTCTTT.

The rearrangement links TRBV15 to TRBJ2-3; D perhaps matches TRBD2 (8 bases). The CDR3 is 15 amino acids. Germline assignment: CDR1 LNHNV and CDR2 YYDKDF (reference sequence). With 4 bases removed from V and 6 bases from J, the gap between germline ends came to 17 bases. The CDR3, as DNA: TGTGCCACCAGCACCCGGGAGGGGGCTTGGGATACGCAGTATTTT. Its protein product is CATSTREGAWDTQYF.

The V and J genes are TRBV9 and TRBJ2-3, with D possibly called TRBD1 or TRBD2 (6 bases each). Germline CDR1 reads SGDLS; CDR2 reads YYNGEE. The CDR3 consists of 16 residues. Between the trimmed V and J ends, which lost 6 bases and 5 bases, there was a span of 22 bases. The CDR3 DNA is TGTGCCAGCAAGGGACTGGGGGGCCCTGAGGGAGATACGCAGTATTTT. As protein: CASKGLGGPEGDTQYF.

This sequence joins TRBV9 and TRBJ2-1; the D is unclear. CDR3 length: 15 residues. The germline gives CDR1 SGDLS, CDR2 YYNGEE. Trimming took off 6 bases at V and 1 base at J, with 14 bases between the two ends. Here the CDR3 reads CASTTGPGSYNEQFF. CDR3 sequence (DNA): TGTGCCAGCACCACCGGGCCTGGGTCCTACAATGAGCAGTTCTTC.

For this clone: Other DNA sequences from this sample encode an identical CDR3 as well. The chain couples TRBV6-5 to TRBJ1-4, with D uncertain. The CDR3 is 14 amino acids. Trimming cost V 4 bases and J 0 bases, with 6 bases left between them. Per germline, CDR1 MNHEY and CDR2 SVGAGI. CDR3 in DNA: TGTGCCAGCAGTTCGACGGCAACTAATGAAAAACTGTTTTTT. It yields the protein CASSSTATNEKLFF.

This clone appeared a few times. CDR3 DNA sequence: TGTGCCAGCAGCTTCAGGGGGGGATATTCACCCCTCCACTTT. This encodes CASSFRGGYSPLHF. The rearrangement uses TRBV5-4 and TRBJ1-6; 7 nucleotides align to TRBD1. With 2 bases clipped from V and 8 bases from J, the junction kept 4 bases outside the gene matches. The CDR3 extends over 14 amino acids. CDR1 is SGHNT and CDR2 is YYREEE in the germline V gene (reference sequence).

This clone was observed at least ten times. Other DNA sequences from this sample encode an identical CDR3 as well. The gene calls are TRBV30 and TRBJ2-1; the D is unclear. Deletions cut 0 bases from V and 4 bases from J, with 1 base between. CDR3 length: 11 amino acids. The germline V gene encodes CDR1 GTSNPN and CDR2 SVGIG (reference sequence). CDR3 loop: CAWSVYNEQFF. The CDR3 nucleotides read TGTGCCTGGAGTGTATACAATGAGCAGTTCTTC. The full variable domain, with the rest looked up from reference TRBV30 and TRBJ2-1, is SQTIHQWPATLVQPVGSPLSLECTVEGTSNPNLYWYRQAAGRGLQLLFYSVGIGQISSEVPQNLSASRPQDRQFILSSKKLLLSDSGFYLCAWSVYNEQFFGPGTRLTVL.

The rearrangement joins TRBV28 to TRBJ2-2; D remains unclear. Germline V gene data show CDR1 as MDHEN and CDR2 as SYDVKM. The CDR3 is 13 residues long. Deletions cut 2 bases from V and 4 bases from J, with 5 bases between. CDR3 residues: CASSLARTGELFF. The DNA for the CDR3 is TGTGCCAGCAGTTTAGCTCGCACCGGGGAGCTGTTTTTT.

The chain uses TRBV5-1 and TRBJ2-5; a possible D gene is TRBD2 (5 bases). This CDR3 region has 14 residues. The germline CDR1 and CDR2 sequences are SGHRS and YFSETQ. V lost 4 bases and J lost 0, with 10 bases in between. The CDR3 DNA is TGCGCCAGCAGCGCGACGGGGTACCAAGAGACCCAGTACTTC. Protein product: CASSATGYQETQYF.

The chain uses TRBV5-4 and TRBJ1-2; D is unclear. V dropped 0 bases and J dropped 6 bases, with 6 bases sitting between them. CDR1 is SGHNT and CDR2 is YYREEE in the germline V gene (reference sequence). The CDR3 spans 12 residues. The CDR3 region has the DNA TGTGCCAGCAGCTTGGGACCGGATGGCTACACCTTC. It codes for CASSLGPDGYTF.

The rearrangement links TRBV2 to TRBJ2-1; D is uncertain. Per germline, CDR1 SNHLY and CDR2 FYNNEI. Trimming left V 2 bases short and J 0 bases short, with 8 bases between. CDR3 length: 15 residues. CDR3 in amino acids: CASSERDPSYNEQFF. The CDR3 DNA reads TGTGCCAGCAGTGAACGTGACCCCTCCTACAATGAGCAGTTCTTC.

This clone showed up just a few times. The rearrangement uses TRBV11-2 and TRBJ2-4; unclear D gene. Germline CDR1 reads SGHAT; CDR2 reads FQNNGV. Trimming stripped 2 bases from V and 1 base from J, with 6 bases between. This CDR3 has 14 amino acids. The DNA of the CDR3 is TGTGCCAGCAGCTTAAGGGTGGCCAAAAACATTCAGTACTTC. It is translated as CASSLRVAKNIQYF.

This clone was counted only a few times. The gene calls are TRBV2 and TRBJ1-1; TRBD1 matches 7 bases. Germline V gene lookup returns CDR1 SNHLY and CDR2 FYNNEI. There are 17 residues in the CDR3. V was pared by 9 bases and J by 2 bases, with 18 bases of the junction left unmatched. The CDR3 nucleotides read TGTGCCAGGCCCAGGACAGGCGCGGGGCTCGGAAACACTGAAGCTTTCTTT. Its translation is CARPRTGAGLGNTEAFF.

In this sample, this clone turned up a few times. The rearrangement uses TRBV28 and TRBJ1-5, with TRBD1 as a possible D gene (5 bases). Germline V gives CDR1 MDHEN, CDR2 SYDVKM. The length of the CDR3 is 12 residues. V was shortened by 10 bases and J by 6 bases, with 13 bases between the two germline ends. The CDR3 DNA follows: TGTGCCACCTTAGGGGTAGGTCAGCCCCAGCATTTT. Its protein is CATLGVGQPQHF.

The rearrangement links TRBV28 to TRBJ1-5; D is uncertain. CDR1 is MDHEN, CDR2 SYDVKM, per germline. The V end was cut by 5 bases, the J end by 15 bases, with 8 bases between. CDR3 length: 9 amino acids. This CDR3 reads CASSPPWHF. CDR3 nucleotide sequence: TGTGCCAGCAGTCCCCCGTGGCATTTT.

Only a few counts were recorded for this clone. This chain connects TRBV9 to TRBJ1-5; no reliable D call. V was cut by 0 bases and J by 5 bases, with 12 bases left in between. The length of the CDR3 is 15 residues. Germline lookup yields CDR1 SGDLS and CDR2 YYNGEE. The CDR3 coding sequence is TGTGCCAGCAGCGTAGCTCCCGGGAAGGATCAGCCCCAGCATTTT. Protein: CASSVAPGKDQPQHF.

For the CDR3, the DNA is TGTGCCAGCAGTCCCGGGACAGGGGCAGAAAAACTGTTTTTT. It translates to CASSPGTGAEKLFF. The chain carries TRBV28 and TRBJ1-4, with 10 bases fitting TRBD1. Trimming took 5 bases from V and 8 from J; bases not matched to a gene: 5. CDR1 is MDHEN and CDR2 is SYDVKM in the germline V gene. The CDR3 length is 14 residues.

The rearrangement joins TRBV4-2 to TRBJ1-2; no definite D call. Deletions cut 0 bases from V and 1 base from J, with 12 bases between. The CDR3 is made up of 16 amino acids. CDR1 is LGHNA, CDR2 YNFKEQ, per germline. CDR3 region: CASSQDPREVNYGYTF. The CDR3 DNA reads TGTGCCAGCAGCCAAGATCCGAGGGAGGTTAACTATGGCTACACCTTC.

CDR3 sequence: CASRRLAGGTDTQYF. Written as DNA, the CDR3 is TGCGCCAGCAGACGACTAGCGGGGGGGACAGATACGCAGTATTTT. This chain joins TRBV5-1 and TRBJ2-3; TRBD2 agrees at 14 bases. V was pared by 5 bases and J by 3 bases, with 2 bases of the junction left unmatched. The CDR3 loop spans 15 amino acids. Germline CDR1 reads SGHRS; CDR2 reads YFSETQ.

Remarks on this clone: Other DNA sequences of this sample code for an identical CDR3. J is TRBJ1-6 and V is TRBV30; D is perhaps TRBD1 (5 bases). Germline CDR1 reads GTSNPN; CDR2 reads SVGIG (reference sequence). This CDR3 has 11 residues. With 7 bases removed from V and 10 bases from J, the gap between germline ends came to 11 bases. CDR3 sequence: CALRTSSPLHF. The CDR3 coding sequence is TGTGCCTTAAGGACATCATCACCCCTCCACTTT.

This clone was picked up a small number of times. The chain is built from TRBV21-1 and TRBJ1-2. TRBV21-1 is labeled a pseudogene. CDR3 length: 12 residues. The CDR3 protein is CASSTPGRGYTF. In nucleotides, the CDR3 is TGTGCCAGCAGCACCCCGGGGCGAGGCTACACCTTC.

This clone was found a few times. The chain has TRBV9 and TRBJ2-1; 7 bases match TRBD2. Per the germline V gene, CDR1 is SGDLS and CDR2 is YYNGEE. The length of the CDR3 is 16 residues. J was trimmed by 3 bases and V by 0 bases; bases with no gene match: 6. The CDR3 bases are TGTGCCAGCAGCGTAGCTAGCAGCGGGGACTACAATGAGCAGTTCTTC. Its protein product is CASSVASSGDYNEQFF.

The V call is TRBV7-8, the J call TRBJ2-4; TRBD2 matches at 9 bases. V dropped 1 base and J dropped 0; count of bases not matched to a gene: 10. This CDR3 has 19 amino acids. Germline V gene lookup returns CDR1 SGHVS and CDR2 FQNEAQ. The CDR3 coding sequence is TGTGCCAGCAGCTTAGGACTAGCGGAGAGAATACTAGCCAAAAACATTCAGTACTTC. Translating it yields CASSLGLAERILAKNIQYF.

The rearrangement uses TRBV5-1 and TRBJ2-1; 7 bases fit TRBD1. V dropped 1 base and J dropped 8; count of bases not matched to a gene: 6. CDR1 is SGHRS and CDR2 is YFSETQ in the germline V gene. The CDR3 has 14 amino acids. Written as DNA, the CDR3 is TGCGCCAGCAGCTTGCGGGTAGGGGGCGATGAGCAGTTCTTC. Its translation is CASSLRVGGDEQFF.

A word on this clone: Mismatch with germline at one junction end may stem from a read error. V gene TRBV7-7 combines with J gene TRBJ2-5; perhaps TRBD2 as D (5 bases). Germline V gene data show CDR1 as SSHAT and CDR2 as FNYEAQ (reference sequence). The CDR3 covers 15 residues. The CDR3 nucleotides are TGTGCTAGCAGCTTAGCTCATGATAGGAGGGAGACCCAGTACTTC. Protein: CASSLAHDRRETQYF.

This clone came up a few times. This chain connects TRBV20-1 to TRBJ1-1, with D tentatively TRBD1 (5 bases). The CDR3 contains 11 residues. Germline CDR1 reads DFQATT; CDR2 reads SNEGSKA (reference sequence). V gave up 2 bases and J gave up 6 bases, with 7 bases separating them. CDR3 protein: CSARKGSEAFF. For the CDR3, the DNA is TGCAGTGCTAGAAAGGGGTCTGAAGCTTTCTTT.